These T cell receptor beta chains were read from a single sample in a study of blood T cell repertoires in COVID-19. The protocol was immunoSEQ multiplex PCR, while the TCRdb copy is restricted to in-frame clones and leaves out a portion. The sample shows just under 150,000 clones, approximately 88% of them seen only once. Sequenced input: peripheral blood. Receptors were obtained from a woman aged 45-65 years with acute or convalescent COVID-19. Each CDR3 is given with its conserved first and last residue. The order of the fields is clone size, V gene, J gene, D gene, CDR3 protein, CDR3 DNA. D genes are given only for firm matches. Expanded clones are given a class, and other clones once, few, many or no size at all.

-	TRBV29-1	TRBJ2-2	-	CSVEVAANTGELFF	TGCAGCGTTGAAGTTGCGGCGAACACCGGGGAGCTGTTTTTT
-	TRBV9	TRBJ2-4	-	CASSPAKNIQYF	TGTGCCAGCAGCCCGGCCAAAAACATTCAGTACTTC
-	TRBV28	TRBJ2-6	-	CASSFQGDISGANVLTF	TGTGCCAGCAGTTTCCAGGGCGATATTTCTGGGGCCAACGTCCTGACTTTC
-	TRBV7-6	TRBJ1-2	TRBD1	CASRSDREGYGYTF	TGTGCCAGCAGATCGGACAGGGAGGGCTATGGCTACACCTTC
-	TRBV4-1	TRBJ1-4	-	CASSQEQGAAPALFF	TGCGCCAGCAGCCAAGAACAGGGAGCGGCTCCGGCTCTGTTTTTT
-	TRBV6-5	TRBJ1-1	TRBD1	CASSSYRGNTEAFF	TGTGCCAGCAGTTCCTACAGGGGGAACACTGAAGCTTTCTTT
-	TRBV6-5	TRBJ1-1	TRBD1	CASSQDRATEAFF	TGTGCCAGCAGTCAGGACAGGGCCACTGAAGCTTTCTTT
-	TRBV30	TRBJ1-5	-	CAWSVQSLNSNQPQHF	TGTGCCTGGAGTGTACAGTCACTTAATAGCAATCAGCCCCAGCATTTT
-	TRBV7-9	TRBJ1-2	-	CASTFGGREIGGYTF	TGTGCCAGCACCTTCGGGGGGCGCGAGATAGGTGGCTACACCTTC
once	TRBV7-9	TRBJ2-3	-	CASSFDPRGARTDTQYF	TGTGCCAGCAGCTTTGATCCACGAGGCGCTCGCACAGATACGCAGTATTTT
-	TRBV5-6	TRBJ1-1	TRBD1	CASSLVIWTGSKDTEAFF	TGTGCCAGCAGCTTGGTAATCTGGACAGGGAGTAAGGACACTGAAGCTTTCTTT
-	TRBV28	TRBJ2-6	TRBD1	CASSLTGISSGANVLTF	TGTGCCAGCAGCCTGACAGGGATTAGCTCTGGGGCCAACGTCCTGACTTTC
-	TRBV5-1	TRBJ1-1	-	CASSPLAGRAAFF	TGCGCCAGCAGCCCGCTTGCGGGGCGAGCCGCTTTCTTT
-	TRBV30	TRBJ2-5	-	CAWSGAAGGETQYF	TGTGCCTGGAGTGGCGCAGCGGGTGGAGAGACCCAGTACTTC
-	TRBV12-5	TRBJ2-4	-	CASGLGFLPRAKNIQYF	TGTGCTAGTGGTTTGGGTTTTCTGCCGAGAGCCAAAAACATTCAGTACTTC
-	TRBV5-4	TRBJ1-3	TRBD1	CASSLQGATGNTIYF	TGTGCCAGCAGCTTGCAGGGGGCAACGGGAAACACCATATATTTT
-	TRBV6-5	TRBJ1-1	TRBD1	CASSPRTGKNTEAFF	TGTGCCAGCAGTCCTAGGACAGGGAAGAACACTGAAGCTTTCTTT
-	TRBV30	TRBJ1-2	-	CASRGPGYTF	TGTGCTAGCCGGGGTCCTGGCTACACCTTC
-	TRBV19	TRBJ2-4	TRBD1	CASSAGTGGRAKNIQYF	TGTGCCAGTAGCGCCGGGACAGGGGGACGAGCCAAAAACATTCAGTACTTC
-	TRBV15	TRBJ2-7	-	CATSRDQQGFGEQYF	TGTGCCACCAGCAGAGACCAACAGGGTTTTGGAGAGCAGTACTTC
-	TRBV7-9	TRBJ1-6	-	CASRTATNSPLHF	TGTGCCAGCAGGACAGCCACTAATTCACCCCTCCACTTT
once	TRBV10-3	TRBJ1-1	TRBD1	CAISELGQGSTEAFF	TGTGCCATCAGTGAGTTAGGACAGGGAAGTACTGAAGCTTTCTTT
-	TRBV5-6	TRBJ2-3	TRBD1	CASSLEGQITDTQYF	TGTGCCAGCAGCTTGGAGGGACAGATAACAGATACGCAGTATTTT